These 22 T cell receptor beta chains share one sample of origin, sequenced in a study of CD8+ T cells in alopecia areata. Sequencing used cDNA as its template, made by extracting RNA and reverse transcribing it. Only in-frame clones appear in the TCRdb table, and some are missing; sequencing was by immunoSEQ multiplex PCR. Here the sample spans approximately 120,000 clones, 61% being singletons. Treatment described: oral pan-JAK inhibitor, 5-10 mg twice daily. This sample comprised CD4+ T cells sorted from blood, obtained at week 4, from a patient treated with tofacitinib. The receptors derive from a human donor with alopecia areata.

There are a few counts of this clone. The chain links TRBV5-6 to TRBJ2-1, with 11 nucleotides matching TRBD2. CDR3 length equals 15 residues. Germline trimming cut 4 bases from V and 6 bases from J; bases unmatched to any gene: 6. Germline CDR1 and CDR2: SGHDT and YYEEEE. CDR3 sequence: CASSRTSGGGNEQFF. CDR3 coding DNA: TGTGCCAGCAGCCGTACTAGCGGGGGTGGCAATGAGCAGTTCTTC.

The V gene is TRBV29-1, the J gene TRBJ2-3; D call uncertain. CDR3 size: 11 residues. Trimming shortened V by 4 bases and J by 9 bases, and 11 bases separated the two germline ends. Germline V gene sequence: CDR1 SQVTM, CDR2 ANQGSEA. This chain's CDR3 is CSVVPGETQYF. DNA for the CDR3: TGCAGCGTTGTTCCGGGCGAGACGCAGTATTTT.

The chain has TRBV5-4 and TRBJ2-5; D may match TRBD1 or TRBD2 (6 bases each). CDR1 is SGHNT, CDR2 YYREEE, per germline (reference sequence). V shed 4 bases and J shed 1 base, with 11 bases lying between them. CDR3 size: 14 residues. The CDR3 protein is CASSPRGLQETQYF. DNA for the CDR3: TGTGCCAGCAGCCCCCGGGGGCTCCAAGAGACCCAGTACTTC.

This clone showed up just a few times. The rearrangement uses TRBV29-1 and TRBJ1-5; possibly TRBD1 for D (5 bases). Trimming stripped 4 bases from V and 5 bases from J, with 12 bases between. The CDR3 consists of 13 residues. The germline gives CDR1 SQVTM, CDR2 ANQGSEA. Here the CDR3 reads CSVAGRVDQPQHF. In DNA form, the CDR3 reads TGCAGCGTTGCCGGCAGGGTCGATCAGCCCCAGCATTTT.

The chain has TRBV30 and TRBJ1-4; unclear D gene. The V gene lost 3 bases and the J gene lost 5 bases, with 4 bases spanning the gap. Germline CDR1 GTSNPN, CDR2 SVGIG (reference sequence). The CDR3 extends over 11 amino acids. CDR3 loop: CAWSRNEKLFF. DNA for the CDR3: TGTGCCTGGAGCCGGAATGAAAAACTGTTTTTT.

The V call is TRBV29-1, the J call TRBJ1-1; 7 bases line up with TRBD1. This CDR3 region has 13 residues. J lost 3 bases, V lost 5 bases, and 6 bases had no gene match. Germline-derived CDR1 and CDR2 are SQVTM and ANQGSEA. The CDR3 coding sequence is TGCAGCGTTCAAACAGGGGCGGACACTGAAGCTTTCTTT. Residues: CSVQTGADTEAFF.

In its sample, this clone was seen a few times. In nucleotides, the CDR3 is TGTGCCAGCAGCCCCAGGGTTGCACCCCCTGAGCAGTACTTC. This codes for CASSPRVAPPEQYF. J is TRBJ2-7 and V is TRBV11-2, with D possibly being TRBD1 (5 bases). Germline lookup yields CDR1 SGHAT and CDR2 FQNNGV. V was pared by 5 bases and J by 7 bases, with 18 bases between. There are 14 residues in the CDR3.

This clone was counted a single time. CDR3 amino acids: CASSAHSDRQGRRGYTF. In DNA form, the CDR3 reads TGTGCCAGCAGCGCCCACTCGGACAGGCAGGGCCGTCGGGGCTACACCTTC. This chain connects TRBV5-6 to TRBJ1-2; 7 bases map to TRBD1. This CDR3 region has 17 residues. Per the germline V gene, CDR1 is SGHDT and CDR2 is YYEEEE. The junction had 20 bases not matched to a gene; V was cut back by 4 bases and J by 8 bases.

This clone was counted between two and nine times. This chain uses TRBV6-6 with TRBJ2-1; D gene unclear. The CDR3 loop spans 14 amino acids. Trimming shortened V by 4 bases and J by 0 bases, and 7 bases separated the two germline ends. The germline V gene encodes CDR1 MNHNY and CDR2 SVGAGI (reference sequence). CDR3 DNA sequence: TGTGCCAGCAGTTCCCTCCACTCCTACAATGAGCAGTTCTTC. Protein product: CASSSLHSYNEQFF.

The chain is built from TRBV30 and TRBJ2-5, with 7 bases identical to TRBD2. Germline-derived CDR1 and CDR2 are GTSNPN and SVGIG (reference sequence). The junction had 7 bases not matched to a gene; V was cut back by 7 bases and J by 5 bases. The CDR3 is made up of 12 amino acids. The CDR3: CASSLAGETQYF. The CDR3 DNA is TGTGCCTCCAGCTTAGCGGGCGAGACCCAGTACTTC.

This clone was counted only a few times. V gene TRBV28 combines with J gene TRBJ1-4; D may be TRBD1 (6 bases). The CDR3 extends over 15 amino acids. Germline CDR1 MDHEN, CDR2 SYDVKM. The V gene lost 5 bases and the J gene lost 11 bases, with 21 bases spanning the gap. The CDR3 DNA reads TGTGCCAGCAGTCGACCGACAGGAGGGGCATCTAAACTGTTTTTT. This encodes CASSRPTGGASKLFF. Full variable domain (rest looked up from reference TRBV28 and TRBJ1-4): DVKVTQSSRYLVKRTGEKVFLECVQDMDHENMFWYRQDPGLGLRLIYFSYDVKMKEKGDIPEGYSVSREKKERFSLILESASTNQTSMYLCASSRPTGGASKLFFGSGTQLSVL.

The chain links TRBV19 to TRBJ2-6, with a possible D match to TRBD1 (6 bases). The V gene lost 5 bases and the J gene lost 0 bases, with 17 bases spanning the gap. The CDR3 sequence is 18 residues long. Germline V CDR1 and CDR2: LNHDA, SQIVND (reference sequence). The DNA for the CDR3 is TGTGCCAGTAGTCGGACAGATAGACCAAACTCTGGGGCCAACGTCCTGACTTTC. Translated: CASSRTDRPNSGANVLTF.

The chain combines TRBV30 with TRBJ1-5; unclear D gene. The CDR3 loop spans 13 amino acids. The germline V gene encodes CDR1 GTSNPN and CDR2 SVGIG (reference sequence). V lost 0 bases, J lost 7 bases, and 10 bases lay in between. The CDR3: CAWSVEGYQPQHF. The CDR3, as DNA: TGTGCCTGGAGTGTTGAGGGATACCAGCCCCAGCATTTT.

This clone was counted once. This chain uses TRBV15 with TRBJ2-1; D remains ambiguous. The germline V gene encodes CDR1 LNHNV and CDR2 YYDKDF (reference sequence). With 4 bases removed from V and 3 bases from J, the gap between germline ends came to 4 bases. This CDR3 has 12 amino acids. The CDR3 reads CATSTHYNEQFF. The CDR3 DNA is TGTGCCACCAGCACCCACTACAATGAGCAGTTCTTC.

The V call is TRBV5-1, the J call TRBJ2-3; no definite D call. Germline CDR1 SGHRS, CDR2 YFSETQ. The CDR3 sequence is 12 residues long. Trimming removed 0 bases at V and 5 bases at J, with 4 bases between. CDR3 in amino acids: CASSLVGDTQYF. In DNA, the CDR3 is TGCGCCAGCAGCTTGGTTGGAGATACGCAGTATTTT.

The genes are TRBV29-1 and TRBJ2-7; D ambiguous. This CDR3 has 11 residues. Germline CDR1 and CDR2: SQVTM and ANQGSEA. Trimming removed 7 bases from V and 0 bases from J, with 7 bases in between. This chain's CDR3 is CSAVDSYEQYF. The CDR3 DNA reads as TGCAGCGCTGTGGACTCCTACGAGCAGTACTTC.

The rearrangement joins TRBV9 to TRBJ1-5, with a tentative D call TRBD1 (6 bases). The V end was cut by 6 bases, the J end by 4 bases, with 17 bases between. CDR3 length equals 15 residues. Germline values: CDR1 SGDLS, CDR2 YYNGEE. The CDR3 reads CASTRTGYPNQPQHF. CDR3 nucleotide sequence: TGTGCCAGCACCAGAACAGGGTACCCAAATCAGCCCCAGCATTTT. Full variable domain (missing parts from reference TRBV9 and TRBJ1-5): DSGVTQTPKHLITATGQRVTLRCSPRSGDLSVYWYQQSLDQGLQFLIQYYNGEERAKGNILERFSAQQFPDLHSELNLSSLELGDSALYFCASTRTGYPNQPQHFGDGTRLSIL.

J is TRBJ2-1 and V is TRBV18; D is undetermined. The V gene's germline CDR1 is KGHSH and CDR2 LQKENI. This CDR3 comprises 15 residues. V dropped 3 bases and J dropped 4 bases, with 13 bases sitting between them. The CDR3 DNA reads TGTGCCAGCTCACCTACCAGCCAGTCGTACAATGAGCAGTTCTTC. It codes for CASSPTSQSYNEQFF.

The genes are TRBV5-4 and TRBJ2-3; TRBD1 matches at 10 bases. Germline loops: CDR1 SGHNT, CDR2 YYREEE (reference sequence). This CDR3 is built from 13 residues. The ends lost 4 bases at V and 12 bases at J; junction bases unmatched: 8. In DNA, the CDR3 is TGTGCCAGCAGCCAAGCGGGGACAGGGGACCAGTATTTT. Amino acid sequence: CASSQAGTGDQYF. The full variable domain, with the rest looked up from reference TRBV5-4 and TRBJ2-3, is ETGVTQSPTHLIKTRGQQVTLRCSSQSGHNTVSWYQQALGQGPQFIFQYYREEENGRGNFPPRFSGLQFPNYSSELNVNALELDDSALYLCASSQAGTGDQYFGPGTRLTVL.

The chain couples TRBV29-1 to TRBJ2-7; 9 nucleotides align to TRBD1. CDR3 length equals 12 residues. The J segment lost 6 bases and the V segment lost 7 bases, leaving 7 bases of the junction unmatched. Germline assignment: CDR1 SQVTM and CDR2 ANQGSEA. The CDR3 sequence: CSAWTGVAEQYF. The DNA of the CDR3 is TGCAGCGCGTGGACAGGGGTCGCCGAGCAGTACTTC.

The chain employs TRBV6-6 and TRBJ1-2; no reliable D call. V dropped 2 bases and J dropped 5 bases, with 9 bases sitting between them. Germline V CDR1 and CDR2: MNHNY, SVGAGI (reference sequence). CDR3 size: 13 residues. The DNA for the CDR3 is TGTGCCAGCAGTTACCTTCTATTATATGGCTACACCTTC. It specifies CASSYLLLYGYTF.

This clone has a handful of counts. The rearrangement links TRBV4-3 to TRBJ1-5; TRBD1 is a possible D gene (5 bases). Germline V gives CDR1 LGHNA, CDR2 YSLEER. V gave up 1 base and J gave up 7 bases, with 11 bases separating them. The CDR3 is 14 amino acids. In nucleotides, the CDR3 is TGCGCCAGCAGCCAAGGGGCAGGGTTCCAGCCCCAGCATTTT. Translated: CASSQGAGFQPQHF.